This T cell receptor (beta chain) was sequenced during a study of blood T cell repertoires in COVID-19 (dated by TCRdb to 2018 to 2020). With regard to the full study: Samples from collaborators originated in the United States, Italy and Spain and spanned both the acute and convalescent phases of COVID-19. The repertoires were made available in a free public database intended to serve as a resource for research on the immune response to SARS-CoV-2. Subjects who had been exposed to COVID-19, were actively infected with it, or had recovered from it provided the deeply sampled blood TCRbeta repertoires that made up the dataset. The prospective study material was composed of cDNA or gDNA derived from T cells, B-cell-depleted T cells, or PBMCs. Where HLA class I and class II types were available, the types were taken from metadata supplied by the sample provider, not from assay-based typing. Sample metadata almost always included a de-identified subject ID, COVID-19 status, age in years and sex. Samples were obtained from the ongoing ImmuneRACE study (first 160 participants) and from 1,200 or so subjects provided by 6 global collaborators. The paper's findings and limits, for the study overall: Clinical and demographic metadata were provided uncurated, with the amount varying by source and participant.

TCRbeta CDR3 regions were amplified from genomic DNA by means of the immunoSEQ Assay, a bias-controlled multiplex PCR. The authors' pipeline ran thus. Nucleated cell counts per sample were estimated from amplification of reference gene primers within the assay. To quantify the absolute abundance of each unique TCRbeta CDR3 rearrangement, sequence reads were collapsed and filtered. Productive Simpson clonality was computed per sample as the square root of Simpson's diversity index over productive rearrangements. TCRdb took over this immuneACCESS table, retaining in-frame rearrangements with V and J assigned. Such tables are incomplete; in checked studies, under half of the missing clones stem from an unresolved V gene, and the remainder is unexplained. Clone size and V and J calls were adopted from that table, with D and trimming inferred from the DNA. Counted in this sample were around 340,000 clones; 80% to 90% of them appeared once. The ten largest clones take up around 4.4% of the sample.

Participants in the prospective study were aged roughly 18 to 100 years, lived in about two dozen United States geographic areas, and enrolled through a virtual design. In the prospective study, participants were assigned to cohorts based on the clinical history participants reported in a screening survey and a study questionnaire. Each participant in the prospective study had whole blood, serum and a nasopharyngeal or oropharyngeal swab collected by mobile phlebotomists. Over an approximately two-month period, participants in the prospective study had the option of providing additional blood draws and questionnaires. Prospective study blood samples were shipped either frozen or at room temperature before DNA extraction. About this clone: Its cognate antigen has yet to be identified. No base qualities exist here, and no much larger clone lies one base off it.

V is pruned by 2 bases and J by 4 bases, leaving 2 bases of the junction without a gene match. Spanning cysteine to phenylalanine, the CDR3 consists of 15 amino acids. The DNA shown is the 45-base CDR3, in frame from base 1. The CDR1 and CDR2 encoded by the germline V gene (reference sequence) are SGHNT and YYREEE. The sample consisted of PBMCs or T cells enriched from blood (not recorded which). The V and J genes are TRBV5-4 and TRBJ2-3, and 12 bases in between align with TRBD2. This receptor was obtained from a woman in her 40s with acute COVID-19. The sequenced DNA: TGTGCCAGCAGCTTTCCTAGCGGGGGGGCAGATACGCAGTATTTT. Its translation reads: CASSFPSGGADTQYF. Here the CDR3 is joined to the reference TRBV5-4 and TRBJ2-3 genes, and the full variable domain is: ETGVTQSPTHLIKTRGQQVTLRCSSQSGHNTVSWYQQALGQGPQFIFQYYREEENGRGNFPPRFSGLQFPNYSSELNVNALELDDSALYLCASSFPSGGADTQYFGPGTRLTVL.